This T cell receptor (beta chain) emerged from a study of human T cells and chemical hapten exposure (dated by TCRdb to the early 2020s). About the full investigation: For sensitization, 2% DPC in acetone was applied to a roughly 2 cm by roughly 2 cm area of upper inner arm skin. The mostly female patient cohort included alopecia areata with under or over 50% scalp involvement, alopecia totalis and alopecia universalis. Blood was sampled from patients pre-sensitization (week 0) and at 2, 6 and about 24 weeks after DPC sensitization. Weekly therapeutic DPC doses were additionally applied to the scalp of patients throughout the roughly 25-week study period. Blood for TCR sequencing was provided by twenty-nine alopecia patients at one to four time points (pre-sensitization, 2, 6 and 24 weeks). The study tracked peripheral blood TCR repertoire changes in vivo during primary and secondary sensitization to the hapten diphenylcyclopropenone (DPC) in alopecia patients. Patch testing was done on the upper back using Finn chambers containing 0.01% DPC, and results were scored after 6 days according to International Contact Dermatitis Research Group standards. The libraries were sequenced as a pool, and the TCR yield per sample differed mostly because of small variations in library volumes within the pool.

Explained via the paper, the time point label denotes: pre-sensitization, week 0. The treatment or condition label here, explained by the study, means: therapeutic diphenylcyclopropenone sensitization with weekly scalp DPC. At every patch-test visit, the blood draw took place before the patch test was put on. Patients were eligible if aged 18 to 70, diagnosed with alopecia and judged suitable for DPC therapy, and pregnant patients were excluded. Total RNA was extracted from unfractionated whole blood collected in Tempus Blood RNA tubes. The library was prepared using RACE. Sequencing instrument: NextSeq 500. During library preparation, unique molecular identifiers were attached to individual cDNA molecules so that TCRs could be counted in a quantitative, reproducible way. Each blood RNA sample was used to sequence both TCR alpha and TCR beta chains. As for the authors' bioinformatics: The median number of TCRs per sample was some 100,000, ranging from about 23,224 to 690,600. The Decombinator software suite was used to annotate V, J and CDR3 in the TCR reads. For the PS versus PT1 abundance plots, all samples were subsampled to the same number of TCRs (28,000). Expanded TCRs were defined as absent before sensitization and observed at least eight times at the 2-week time point. Starting from the raw public reads, TCRdb applied fastp trimming at Q25, assembled clones with MiXCR and retained in-frame beta chains. For every CDR3 protein sequence, its rows merge into one entry that carries the most common genes and DNA. TCRdb's processing, not the authors' own work, is the source of the V and J calls. Within this sample are roughly 250,000 distinct CDR3 sequences, with 7% to 10% of them counted one time only. Under 2.5% of the sample is in the top ten clones.

In regard to this clonotype: Which antigen it targets is not known. Base quality data are lacking; no much larger clone is found one base away.

The CDR3 measures 13 amino acids from cysteine to phenylalanine. Of the read, only the CDR3 DNA is kept; its 39 bases are in frame from base 1. As encoded in the germline V gene (reference sequence), CDR1 is DFQATT while CDR2 is SNEGSKA. V sheds 3 bases and J sheds 7 bases, leaving 14 bases between their ends. What the work shows at the level of the full study, not this receptor alone: Repeated subsampling changed both the strength of the expansion versus patch-test correlation and the threshold at which that correlation became significant. Alopecia, a presumed autoimmune disease, was present in all patients, so the immune response of the patients might differ from that of healthy individuals. The number of PT1 expanded TCRs positively correlated with patch test score, significant at thresholds 8, 16 and 32 but not 4. Compared with pre-sensitization or healthy control sets, expanded TCRs formed significantly more large CDR3 similarity clusters, which is consistent with antigen-driven responses. The number of TCRs above 1 in 1000 frequency did not change with DPC sensitization; there was no evidence of global repertoire structure alterations.

The sequences come from whole blood, collected in connection with sensitization to the hapten diphenylcyclopropenone (DPC). The receptor was isolated from a middle-aged woman with alopecia areata. Some clones in this sample may be carry-over from other donors' samples. The chain is made from TRBV20-1 and TRBJ2-3; the D segment cannot be called with confidence. Here the CDR3 is given as CSASEVNRNTQYF. The DNA sequence is given as TGCAGTGCTAGTGAGGTAAATCGGAATACGCAGTATTTT.